Presented here are 23 T cell receptor beta chains from one specimen sequenced in a study of cytomegalovirus exposure and HLA in healthy donors. The study ran its PCR with 60 Vbeta and 13 Jbeta primers. The repertoire was sequenced with immunoSEQ multiplex PCR; TCRdb's copy has only in-frame clones and lacks some. The table lists around 140,000 clones, with roughly 1.6% in the top ten. Input material: PBMCs. These receptors were obtained from a woman between 40 and 50 years old in good health and CMV-seronegative.

V gene TRBV6-1 combines with J gene TRBJ2-7; 9 positions match TRBD1. V lost 2 bases and J lost 2; bases outside the gene matches: 4. Germline-derived CDR1 and CDR2 are MNHNS and SASEGT. This CDR3 comprises 15 residues. Written as DNA, the CDR3 is TGTGCCAGCAGTGAATCGGGGACAGGGACCTACGAGCAGTACTTC. Protein product: CASSESGTGTYEQYF.

V gene TRBV11-2 combines with J gene TRBJ2-5; 7 nucleotides align to TRBD1. V dropped 5 bases and J dropped 1; count of bases not matched to a gene: 7. There are 15 residues in the CDR3. The germline V gene encodes CDR1 SGHAT and CDR2 FQNNGV. The CDR3 region is CASSPAEGAQETQYF. The CDR3 DNA follows: TGTGCCAGCAGCCCCGCAGAGGGGGCCCAAGAGACCCAGTACTTC.

J is TRBJ1-5 and V is TRBV5-5; D is possibly TRBD1 (5 bases). Trimming took 1 base from V and 6 from J, leaving 14 bases between them. The CDR3 is 15 residues long. CDR1 is SGHKS and CDR2 is YYEKEE in the germline V gene (reference sequence). The CDR3 sequence: CASSLSGGSGQPQHF. CDR3 DNA sequence: TGTGCCAGCAGCTTGTCGGGGGGTTCGGGTCAGCCCCAGCATTTT.

This chain uses TRBV5-4 with TRBJ2-2, with D uncertain. The CDR3 runs to 12 residues. V was shortened by 4 bases and J by 9 bases, with 10 bases between the two germline ends. The V gene's germline CDR1 is SGHNT and CDR2 YYREEE (reference sequence). CDR3 amino acids: CASSPRGRELFF. CDR3 DNA: TGTGCCAGCAGCCCCCGAGGTCGGGAGCTGTTTTTT.

The chain's CDR3 is CASSSSEDQPQHF. CDR3 in DNA: TGTGCCAGCTCATCCAGCGAAGATCAGCCCCAGCATTTT. The chain uses TRBV18 and TRBJ1-5; D gene unclear. V was clipped by 5 bases and J by 5 bases, with 10 bases between them. Germline V gene data show CDR1 as KGHSH and CDR2 as LQKENI. CDR3 length: 13 residues.

The chain employs TRBV10-3 and TRBJ1-2; perhaps TRBD1 as D (6 bases). CDR1 is ENHRY, CDR2 SYGVKD, per germline. CDR3 length equals 14 residues. The V end was cut by 0 bases, the J end by 2 bases, with 7 bases between. CDR3 in amino acids: CAISESQGNYGYTF. The DNA for the CDR3 is TGTGCCATCAGTGAGTCGCAGGGGAACTATGGCTACACCTTC.

The V call is TRBV18, the J call TRBJ2-3, with TRBD2 matching 14 bases. This CDR3 comprises 16 residues. Germline V gene data show CDR1 as KGHSH and CDR2 as LQKENI. Trimming took 4 bases from V and 5 from J; bases not matched to a gene: 5. CDR3 nucleotide sequence: TGTGCCAGCTCACGGACTAGCGGGGGGCAACAAGATACGCAGTATTTT. This codes for CASSRTSGGQQDTQYF. Full variable domain (rest looked up from reference TRBV18 and TRBJ2-3): NAGVMQNPRHLVRRRGQEARLRCSPMKGHSHVYWYRQLPEEGLKFMVYLQKENIIDESGMPKERFSAEFPKEGPSILRIQQVVRGDSAAYFCASSRTSGGQQDTQYFGPGTRLTVL.

V usage is TRBV9 and J usage is TRBJ2-2, with D uncertain. This CDR3 has 14 residues. Germline lookup yields CDR1 SGDLS and CDR2 YYNGEE. Trimming removed 0 bases at V and 1 base at J, with 4 bases between. CDR3 amino acids: CASSVGLNTGELFF. The CDR3, as DNA: TGTGCCAGCAGCGTAGGACTGAACACCGGGGAGCTGTTTTTT.

The chain recombines TRBV5-1 with TRBJ1-4; tentatively, D is TRBD1 (5 bases). V was shortened by 2 bases and J by 7 bases, with 12 bases between the two germline ends. Germline CDR1 SGHRS, CDR2 YFSETQ. This CDR3 is built from 14 residues. The CDR3 DNA is TGCGCCAGCAGCTTCGCGGGGGATAGTGAAAAACTGTTTTTT. Translating gives CASSFAGDSEKLFF. Drawing the rest from reference TRBV5-1 and TRBJ1-4, the complete variable domain is KAGVTQTPRYLIKTRGQQVTLSCSPISGHRSVSWYQQTPGQGLQFLFEYFSETQRNKGNFPGRFSGRQFSNSRSEMNVSTLELGDSALYLCASSFAGDSEKLFFGSGTQLSVL.

The chain joins TRBV2 to TRBJ2-5; 8 nucleotides line up with TRBD1. CDR3 length: 14 amino acids. Germline V gives CDR1 SNHLY, CDR2 FYNNEI. V shed 8 bases, J shed 2 bases, and the junction held 7 bases outside the gene matches. CDR3: CASGMDRAQETQYF. The CDR3 DNA follows: TGTGCCAGCGGAATGGACAGGGCTCAAGAGACCCAGTACTTC.

CDR3 protein: CASSLSGTGRGYTF. The CDR3 DNA reads as TGTGCCAGCAGCTTATCCGGGACAGGGAGAGGCTACACCTTC. This rearrangement joins TRBV7-9 to TRBJ1-2; TRBD1 matches at 9 bases. There are 14 residues in the CDR3. The V segment lost 2 bases and the J segment 8 bases; nucleotides outside the gene matches: 6. Germline-derived CDR1 and CDR2 are SEHNR and FQNEAQ (reference sequence).

The V and J genes are TRBV5-1 and TRBJ2-4, with 9 bases that match TRBD1. The ends lost 5 bases at V and 4 bases at J; junction bases unmatched: 4. The CDR3 has 14 residues. Germline V gene sequence: CDR1 SGHRS, CDR2 YFSETQ. DNA for the CDR3: TGCGCCAGCAGACCGGGGACAGGGAAAAACATTCAGTACTTC. Amino acids: CASRPGTGKNIQYF.

The chain joins TRBV7-2 to TRBJ2-6, with a possible D match to TRBD1 (6 bases). The ends were cut back, 6 bases at V and 1 base at J, with 10 bases in the middle. Germline V lookup: CDR1 SGHTA, CDR2 FQGNSA. The CDR3 totals 15 residues. The CDR3 protein is CASSPGQSGANVLTF. In DNA form, the CDR3 reads TGTGCCAGCAGTCCCGGACAGTCTGGGGCCAACGTCCTGACTTTC.

In DNA, the CDR3 is TGTGCCAGCAGCGTAAGCGGGGGCCCTGGCGATGAGCAGTTCTTC. Its protein product is CASSVSGGPGDEQFF. This chain uses TRBV9 with TRBJ2-1; 8 bases fit TRBD2. CDR1 is SGDLS and CDR2 is YYNGEE in the germline V gene. This CDR3 has 15 amino acids. V shed 1 base, J shed 8 bases, and the junction held 8 bases outside the gene matches.

The chain employs TRBV2 and TRBJ2-3; TRBD1 aligns across 9 bases. Germline V lookup: CDR1 SNHLY, CDR2 FYNNEI. V was pared by 5 bases and J by 3 bases, with 27 bases of the junction left unmatched. The CDR3 loop spans 22 amino acids. Here the CDR3 reads CASSQDIPVGTGSPTWTDTQYF. In DNA form, the CDR3 reads TGTGCCAGCAGTCAGGACATCCCCGTGGGGACAGGGTCCCCCACATGGACAGATACGCAGTATTTT. Complete variable domain (other parts from reference TRBV2 and TRBJ2-3): EPEVTQTPSHQVTQMGQEVILRCVPISNHLYFYWYRQILGQKVEFLVSFYNNEISEKSEIFDDQFSVERPDGSNFTLKIRSTKLEDSAMYFCASSQDIPVGTGSPTWTDTQYFGPGTRLTVL.

The chain has TRBV6-5 and TRBJ1-2; no clear D gene. From germline, CDR1 is MNHEY and CDR2 SVGAGI. Trimming shortened V by 0 bases and J by 5 bases, and 7 bases separated the two germline ends. The CDR3 loop spans 13 amino acids. CDR3 nucleotide sequence: TGTGCCAGCAGTTACTCGAGAGGTTATGGCTACACCTTC. This translates into CASSYSRGYGYTF.

The chain couples TRBV10-3 to TRBJ1-5; weak D call: TRBD1 (5 bases). Germline-derived CDR1 and CDR2 are ENHRY and SYGVKD. Trimming shortened V by 3 bases and J by 6 bases, and 12 bases separated the two germline ends. The CDR3 spans 14 residues. This CDR3 is CAISENLQGQPQHF. In DNA form, the CDR3 reads TGTGCCATCAGTGAAAACCTTCAGGGTCAGCCCCAGCATTTT.

This chain joins TRBV6-6 and TRBJ2-7, with TRBD1 matching 10 bases. Unmatched junction bases numbered 5, after V lost 5 bases and J lost 4 bases. Per germline, CDR1 MNHNY and CDR2 SVGAGI (reference sequence). This CDR3 comprises 14 residues. The CDR3 DNA follows: TGTGCCAGCAGTCCTCGGGACAGGGGATACGAGCAGTACGTC. It encodes CASSPRDRGYEQYV.

The rearrangement joins TRBV6-1 to TRBJ2-1; 8 nucleotides agree with TRBD1. V shed 2 bases and J 14 bases; nucleotides not matched to a gene: 11. This CDR3 is 14 amino acids long. Germline V lookup: CDR1 MNHNS, CDR2 SASEGT. In nucleotides, the CDR3 is TGTGCCAGCAGTGAATACTCTGGGACAGGAGGCAAGTTCTTC. Its protein product is CASSEYSGTGGKFF.

This sequence joins TRBV19 and TRBJ1-4, with a tentative D call TRBD1 (6 bases). The CDR3 runs 14 residues. V shed 9 bases and J shed 1 base, with 12 bases lying between them. Germline V gene sequence: CDR1 LNHDA, CDR2 SQIVND (reference sequence). This CDR3 is CASQTGRTNEKLFF. The CDR3 DNA is TGTGCCAGCCAAACAGGGCGAACTAATGAAAAACTGTTTTTT.

The CDR3 DNA reads as TGTGCCAGCAGCTTGTATATTCAGGGGGCGCGGGGAGGCTACACCTTC. Its protein product is CASSLYIQGARGGYTF. This chain links TRBV5-8 with TRBJ1-2; 8 nucleotides align to TRBD1. The CDR3 extends over 16 amino acids. The V gene's germline CDR1 is SGHTS and CDR2 YDEGEE. J gave up 8 bases and V 1 base, and 13 bases lay outside the gene matches. Using reference TRBV5-8 and TRBJ1-2 for the parts outside the CDR3, the full variable domain is EAGVTQSPTHLIKTRGQQATLRCSPISGHTSVYWYQQALGLGLQFLLWYDEGEERNRGNFPPRFSGRQFPNYSSELNVNALELEDSALYLCASSLYIQGARGGYTFGSGTRLTVV.

The rearrangement uses TRBV9 and TRBJ2-3; 12 bases line up with TRBD2. CDR3 length equals 17 residues. Per the germline V gene, CDR1 is SGDLS and CDR2 is YYNGEE. V lost 0 bases to trimming and J lost 4 bases; unmatched junction nucleotides: 6. CDR3 sequence: CASSVGSSGGAADTQYF. CDR3 coding DNA: TGTGCCAGCAGCGTAGGGTCTAGCGGGGGGGCTGCAGATACGCAGTATTTT.

The chain employs TRBV10-2 and TRBJ1-1; D is possibly TRBD1 (5 bases). The V gene's germline CDR1 is WSHSY and CDR2 SAAADI. V was trimmed by 6 bases and J by 0 bases, leaving 14 bases between them. The CDR3 has 15 amino acids. CDR3 coding DNA: TGCGCCAGCAGCTTGACAGATAATGTGAACACTGAAGCTTTCTTT. Translated: CASSLTDNVNTEAFF.